What follows is one TCR beta chain and its context. Germline-derived CDR1 and CDR2 are LGHNT and FRNRAP. The CDR3 consists of 14 residues. The V gene end was trimmed by 5 bases and the J gene end by 5 bases; junction bases not matched to a gene: 6. The source of the sample is a study of OX40 agonist ivuxolimab in advanced cancers. Produced via immunoSEQ multiplex PCR; TCRdb's table is partial and in-frame only. This table has 35,000 to 45,000 clones, 65% to 90% appearing once. The sequence was collected from an adult with an advanced solid tumor such as melanoma, head and neck, liver or kidney cancer. The sequencing used CD4+ or CD8+ T cells sorted from blood, collected in a trial of the OX40 agonist ivuxolimab. This sequence joins TRBV12-5 and TRBJ2-3; 8 bases line up with TRBD1. CDR3 in amino acids: CASGLGQGVDTQYF. In nucleotides, the CDR3 is TGTGCTAGTGGTCTCGGACAGGGCGTAGATACGCAGTATTTT. The complete variable domain, with remaining parts taken from reference TRBV12-5 and TRBJ2-3, reads DARVTQTPRHKVTEMGQEVTMRCQPILGHNTVFWYRQTMMQGLELLAYFRNRAPLDDSGMPKDRFSAEMPDATLATLKIQPSEPRDSAVYFCASGLGQGVDTQYFGPGTRLTVL.